This passage covers 12 T cell receptor beta chains from one sample sequenced in a study of T-cell reconstitution after alpha-beta-depleted transplantation in children. Library preparation (for TCRbeta) was performed with unique molecular identifiers. From the PCR reads, TCRdb called clonotypes with MiXCR, one entry per CDR3 protein. The sample lists 400,000 to 500,000 distinct CDR3 sequences, about a tenth seen once, with approximately 5% in the top ten. Here the sequenced sample was PBMCs from the stem cell graft donor, taken from the stem cell graft. The receptors were gathered from a human donor who donated a stem cell graft to a child with acute myeloid leukemia.

This chain uses TRBV20-1 with TRBJ1-1; D gene ambiguous. Germline CDR1 is DFQATT and CDR2 is SNEGSKA (reference sequence). Trimming left V 0 bases short and J 2 bases short, with 10 bases between. CDR3 length: 14 amino acids. CDR3 residues: CSARDWTDNTEAFF. The DNA for the CDR3 is TGCAGTGCTAGAGATTGGACCGATAACACTGAAGCTTTCTTT.

This clonotype has just a few counts. The chain is built from TRBV5-1 and TRBJ2-1; TRBD2 matches 12 bases. This CDR3 has 16 amino acids. V lost 4 bases and J lost 9; bases outside the gene matches: 11. Per the germline V gene, CDR1 is SGHRS and CDR2 is YFSETQ. DNA for the CDR3: TGCGCCAGCAGCAGCTCGACTAGCGGGAGTCTGGGTGAGCAGTTCTTC. Protein product: CASSSSTSGSLGEQFF. The full variable domain, with the rest looked up from reference TRBV5-1 and TRBJ2-1, is KAGVTQTPRYLIKTRGQQVTLSCSPISGHRSVSWYQQTPGQGLQFLFEYFSETQRNKGNFPGRFSGRQFSNSRSEMNVSTLELGDSALYLCASSSSTSGSLGEQFFGPGTRLTVL.

This sequence joins TRBV7-8 and TRBJ1-1; D remains unclear. The CDR3 runs 13 residues. The germline V gene encodes CDR1 SGHVS and CDR2 FQNEAQ. V gave up 8 bases and J gave up 2 bases, with 12 bases separating them. The CDR3 here is CASSAQTNTEAFF. The CDR3 DNA is TGTGCCAGCTCTGCACAGACTAACACTGAAGCTTTCTTT.

The CDR3 nucleotides read TGTGCCAGCGGGGACAGCCGACAAGAGACCCAGTACTTC. Protein product: CASGDSRQETQYF. The gene calls are TRBV2 and TRBJ2-5; 7 bases fit TRBD1. This CDR3 spans 13 amino acids. V dropped 8 bases and J dropped 2; count of bases not matched to a gene: 5. Germline CDR1 and CDR2: SNHLY and FYNNEI.

This clonotype was found a few times. V usage is TRBV15 and J usage is TRBJ2-7, with 7 bases aligning to TRBD1. Germline CDR1 reads LNHNV; CDR2 reads YYDKDF (reference sequence). This CDR3 spans 14 amino acids. The V segment lost 6 bases and the J segment 0 bases; nucleotides outside the gene matches: 5. CDR3 sequence: CATSHRDSSYEQYF. CDR3 coding DNA: TGTGCCACCAGTCACCGGGACAGCTCCTACGAGCAGTACTTC.

The V call is TRBV12-3 or TRBV12-4, the J call TRBJ1-6, with D perhaps matching TRBD1 (6 bases). There are 15 residues in the CDR3. The germline V and J ends were trimmed by 4 bases and 7 bases, with 14 bases remaining between them. The CDR3: CASSSLQGRNSPLHF. In DNA form, the CDR3 reads TGTGCCAGCAGTTCCCTACAGGGCCGCAATTCACCCCTCCACTTT.

The CDR3 bases are TGCGCCAGCAGCCACGAGTTGCGGACTAGCGGCTACAATGAGCAGTTCTTC. It specifies CASSHELRTSGYNEQFF. The chain links TRBV4-3 to TRBJ2-1, with 10 nucleotides matching TRBD2. J was trimmed by 3 bases and V by 3 bases; bases with no gene match: 8. The CDR3 has 17 residues. Looked up from germline, CDR1 is LGHNA and CDR2 is YSLEER.

This clonotype turned up a few times. The rearrangement links TRBV20-1 to TRBJ1-5; TRBD1 matches at 9 bases. Germline V gene sequence: CDR1 DFQATT, CDR2 SNEGSKA (reference sequence). There are 15 residues in the CDR3. Unmatched junction bases numbered 11, after V lost 5 bases and J lost 6 bases. DNA of the CDR3: TGCAGTGCTGAGGCCCGGGACAGGGAGGCTCAGCCCCAGCATTTT. This translates into CSAEARDREAQPQHF.

This clonotype was found a few times. The chain combines TRBV12-3 or TRBV12-4 with TRBJ2-1, with D perhaps matching TRBD2 (5 bases). The length of the CDR3 is 14 residues. The germline V and J ends were trimmed by 7 bases and 3 bases, with 13 bases remaining between them. The CDR3 reads CASIRGPVYNEQFF. In DNA, the CDR3 is TGTGCCAGCATCCGGGGTCCCGTCTACAATGAGCAGTTCTTC.

J is TRBJ2-5 and V is TRBV5-5; D may match TRBD1 or TRBD2 (5 bases each). This CDR3 is built from 15 residues. The V gene's germline CDR1 is SGHKS and CDR2 YYEKEE (reference sequence). With 4 bases removed from V and 4 bases from J, the gap between germline ends came to 17 bases. The CDR3, as DNA: TGTGCCAGCAGCACGGGGCGTGGTGCCGGAGAGACCCAGTACTTC. As protein: CASSTGRGAGETQYF. The full variable domain, rest sourced from reference TRBV5-5 and TRBJ2-5, is DAGVTQSPTHLIKTRGQQVTLRCSPISGHKSVSWYQQVLGQGPQFIFQYYEKEERGRGNFPDRFSARQFPNYSSELNVNALLLGDSALYLCASSTGRGAGETQYFGPGTRLLVL.

Only a few counts were recorded for this clonotype. The chain uses TRBV6-1 and TRBJ1-6, with D hard to call. Trimming pared 6 bases from V and 5 bases from J, leaving 8 bases between. This CDR3 region has 13 residues. The V gene's germline CDR1 is MNHNS and CDR2 SASEGT. The CDR3: CASRAAHNSPLHF. The CDR3 coding sequence is TGTGCCAGCAGGGCAGCCCATAATTCACCCCTCCACTTT.

This clonotype has just a few counts. The chain recombines TRBV20-1 with TRBJ2-7; TRBD2 is a possible D gene (7 bases). Germline V gene sequence: CDR1 DFQATT, CDR2 SNEGSKA (reference sequence). V was clipped by 6 bases and J by 3 bases, with 24 bases between them. The CDR3 length is 16 residues. CDR3 protein: CSAQGGAGGGGYEQYF. As DNA, the CDR3 is TGCAGTGCACAAGGGGGGGCCGGAGGTGGGGGCTACGAGCAGTACTTC.